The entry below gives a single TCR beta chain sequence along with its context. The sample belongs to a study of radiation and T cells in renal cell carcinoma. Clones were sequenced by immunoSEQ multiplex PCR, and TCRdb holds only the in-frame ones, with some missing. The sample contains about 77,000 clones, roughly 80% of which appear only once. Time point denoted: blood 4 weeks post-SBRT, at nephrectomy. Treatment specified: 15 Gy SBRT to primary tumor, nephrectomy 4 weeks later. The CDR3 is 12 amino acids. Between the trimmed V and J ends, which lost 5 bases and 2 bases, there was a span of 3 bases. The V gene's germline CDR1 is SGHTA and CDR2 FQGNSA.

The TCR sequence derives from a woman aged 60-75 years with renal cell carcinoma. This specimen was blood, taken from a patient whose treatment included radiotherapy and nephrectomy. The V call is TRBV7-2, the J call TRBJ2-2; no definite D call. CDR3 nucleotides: TGTGCCAGCAGCATCAACACCGGGGAGCTGTTTTTT. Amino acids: CASSINTGELFF.